There are a few counts of the clone carrying this TCR beta chain. The antigen remains unidentified. The sample belongs to a study of vaccination and CD4 T cells after COVID-19. As for the study in general: Controls had a CEFX pool, an HIV-1 Nef pool, or no peptide added.

At the Johns Hopkins FTIC core, DNA taken from cultured CD4+ T cells was sequenced by way of the Oncomine TCR Beta short-read assay. TCRdb itself ran the PCR reads through MiXCR, one entry per CDR3 protein. The sample holds a few thousand distinct CDR3 sequences, 41% seen once. Treatment noted: approximately nine-day PBMC culture with coronavirus spike peptide pools or control peptides (ViraFEST assay). Gathering of the CD4+ T cells, from the unexposed donor, took place before the COVID-19 pandemic (2011-2018). Deletions cut 1 base from V and 12 bases from J, with 12 bases between. Germline loops: CDR1 SGHAT, CDR2 FQNNGV. CDR3 length: 12 amino acids.

Sequencing was carried out using CD4+ T cells from blood, cultured in vitro. The V gene is TRBV11-2, the J gene TRBJ1-1; TRBD1 is a possible D gene (5 bases). This TCR was sampled from a human donor in good health. In DNA form, the CDR3 reads TGTGCCAGCAGCTTAGGAACAGGCATAACTTTCTTT. Translating gives CASSLGTGITFF. The full variable domain, completed using reference TRBV11-2 and TRBJ1-1, is EAGVAQSPRYKIIEKRQSVAFWCNPISGHATLYWYQQILGQGPKLLIQFQNNGVVDDSQLPKDRFSAERLKGVDSTLKIQPAKLEDSAVYLCASSLGTGITFFGQGTRLTVV.